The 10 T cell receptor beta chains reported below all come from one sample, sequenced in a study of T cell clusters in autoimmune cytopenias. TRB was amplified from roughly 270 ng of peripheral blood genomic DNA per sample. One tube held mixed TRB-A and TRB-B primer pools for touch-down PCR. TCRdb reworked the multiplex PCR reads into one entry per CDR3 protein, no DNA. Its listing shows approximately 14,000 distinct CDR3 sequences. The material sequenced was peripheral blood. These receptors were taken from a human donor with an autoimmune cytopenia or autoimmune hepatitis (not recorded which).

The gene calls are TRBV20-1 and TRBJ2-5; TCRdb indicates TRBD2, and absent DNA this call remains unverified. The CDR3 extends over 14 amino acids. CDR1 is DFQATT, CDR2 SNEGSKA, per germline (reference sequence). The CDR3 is CSARGTSAWETQYF.

CDR3 protein: CAWSGTGVGNEQYF. This sequence joins TRBV30 and TRBJ2-7; the D gene TCRdb calls, TRBD1, cannot be checked with no DNA. CDR3 length: 14 amino acids. In germline, CDR1 is GTSNPN, CDR2 SVGIG (reference sequence).

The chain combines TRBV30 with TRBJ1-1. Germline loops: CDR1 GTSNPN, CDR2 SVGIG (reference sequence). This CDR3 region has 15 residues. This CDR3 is CAWSPYSVKDTEAFF.

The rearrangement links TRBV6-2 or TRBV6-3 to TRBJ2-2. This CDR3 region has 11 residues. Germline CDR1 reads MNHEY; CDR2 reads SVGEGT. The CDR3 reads CASGRTGELFF.

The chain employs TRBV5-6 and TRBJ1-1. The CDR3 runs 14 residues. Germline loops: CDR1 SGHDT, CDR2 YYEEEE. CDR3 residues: CASSLVTANTEAFF.

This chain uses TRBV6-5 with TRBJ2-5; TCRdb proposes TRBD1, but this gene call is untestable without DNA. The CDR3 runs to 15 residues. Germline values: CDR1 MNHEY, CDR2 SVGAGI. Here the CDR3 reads CASTDPQGQGETQYF.

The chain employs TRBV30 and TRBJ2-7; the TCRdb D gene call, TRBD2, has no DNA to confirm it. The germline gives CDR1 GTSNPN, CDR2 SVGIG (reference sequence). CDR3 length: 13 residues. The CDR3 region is CAWSVASGSEQYF.

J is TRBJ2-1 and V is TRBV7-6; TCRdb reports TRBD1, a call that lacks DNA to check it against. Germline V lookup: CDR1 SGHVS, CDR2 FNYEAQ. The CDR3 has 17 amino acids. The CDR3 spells CASSRSDGTGRRSEQFF.

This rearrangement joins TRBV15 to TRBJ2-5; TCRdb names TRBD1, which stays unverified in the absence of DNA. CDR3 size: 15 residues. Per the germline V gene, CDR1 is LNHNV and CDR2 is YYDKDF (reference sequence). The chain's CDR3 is CATSRTGGGQETQYF.

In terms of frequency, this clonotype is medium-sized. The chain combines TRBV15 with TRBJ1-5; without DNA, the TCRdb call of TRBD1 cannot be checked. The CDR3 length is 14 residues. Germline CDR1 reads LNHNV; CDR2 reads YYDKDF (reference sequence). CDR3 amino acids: CATSLNRVGQPQHF.